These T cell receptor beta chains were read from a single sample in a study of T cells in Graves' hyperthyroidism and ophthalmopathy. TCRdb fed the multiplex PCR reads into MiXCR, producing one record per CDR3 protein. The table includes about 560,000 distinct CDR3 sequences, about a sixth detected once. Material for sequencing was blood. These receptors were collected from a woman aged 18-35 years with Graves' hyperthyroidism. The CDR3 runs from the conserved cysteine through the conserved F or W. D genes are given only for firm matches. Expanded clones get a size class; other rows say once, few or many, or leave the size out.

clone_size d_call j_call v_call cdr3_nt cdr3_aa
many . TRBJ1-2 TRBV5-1 TGCGCCAGCAGCCGGGATCGATATGGCTACACCTTC CASSRDRYGYTF
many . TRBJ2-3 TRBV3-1 TGTGCCAGCAGCCAAGGGGGGGATACGCAGTATTTT CASSQGGDTQYF
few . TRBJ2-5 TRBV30 TGTGCCTGGAGTGTACAGCTCTTGGCGCGGGAGACCCAGTACTTC CAWSVQLLARETQYF
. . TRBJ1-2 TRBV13 TGTGCCAGCAGCCTCCCTGCGGGAGTTAACTATGGCTACACCTTC CASSLPAGVNYGYTF
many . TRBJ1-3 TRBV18 TGTGCCAGCTCACCGCCTCAAGGTTTTCGTGGAAACACCATATATTTT CASSPPQGFRGNTIYF
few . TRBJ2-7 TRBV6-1 TGTGCCAGCAGTGAAGTACCGGGGGCCGGAGGGAGCGAGCAGTACTTC CASSEVPGAGGSEQYF
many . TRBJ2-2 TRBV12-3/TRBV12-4 TGTGCCAGCACCTGGGACCCCGGAACCGGGGAGCTGTTTTTT CASTWDPGTGELFF
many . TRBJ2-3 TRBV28 TGTGCCAGCAGTTGGTCGACATTAGCTACGGGCACAGATACGCAGTATTTT CASSWSTLATGTDTQYF
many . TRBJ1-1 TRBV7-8 TGTGCCAGCAGCTTAGTCGTGGGGCAGGCCACTGAAGCTTTCTTT CASSLVVGQATEAFF
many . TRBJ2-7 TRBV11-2 TGTGCCAGCAGCTTATCGCGCTACGAGCAGTACTTC CASSLSRYEQYF
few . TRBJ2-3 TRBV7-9 TGTGCCAGCAGCTTAGATTCGGCTGGTTACACAGATACGCAGTATTTT CASSLDSAGYTDTQYF
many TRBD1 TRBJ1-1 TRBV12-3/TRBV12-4 TGTGCCAGCATTCCAACGACAGGGGGCTTCGGTGAAGCTTTCTTT CASIPTTGGFGEAFF
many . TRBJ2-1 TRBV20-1 TGCAGTGCTATGGAGTACAGGGACGAGCAGTTCTTC CSAMEYRDEQFF
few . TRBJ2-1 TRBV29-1 TGCAGCGTTGAAGATGTGGACAGCTATTACAATGAGCAGTTCTTC CSVEDVDSYYNEQFF
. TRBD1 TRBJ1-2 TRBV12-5 TGTGCTAGTGGCCGGTCGGGACAGGGGCGGCTCTATGGCTACACCTTC CASGRSGQGRLYGYTF
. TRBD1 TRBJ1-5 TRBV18 TGTGCCAGCTCACCAAATGGCGCCAGGGGGAATAAGCAGCCCCAGCATTTT CASSPNGARGNKQPQHF
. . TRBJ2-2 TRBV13 TGTGCCAGCAGGGATAGGGAGGGACAGACCTTCACCGGGGAGCTGTTTTTT CASRDREGQTFTGELFF
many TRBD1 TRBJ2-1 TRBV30 TGTGCCTGGAGTGTAGTCAGGGGGCGGTCCAATGAGCAGTTCTTC CAWSVVRGRSNEQFF